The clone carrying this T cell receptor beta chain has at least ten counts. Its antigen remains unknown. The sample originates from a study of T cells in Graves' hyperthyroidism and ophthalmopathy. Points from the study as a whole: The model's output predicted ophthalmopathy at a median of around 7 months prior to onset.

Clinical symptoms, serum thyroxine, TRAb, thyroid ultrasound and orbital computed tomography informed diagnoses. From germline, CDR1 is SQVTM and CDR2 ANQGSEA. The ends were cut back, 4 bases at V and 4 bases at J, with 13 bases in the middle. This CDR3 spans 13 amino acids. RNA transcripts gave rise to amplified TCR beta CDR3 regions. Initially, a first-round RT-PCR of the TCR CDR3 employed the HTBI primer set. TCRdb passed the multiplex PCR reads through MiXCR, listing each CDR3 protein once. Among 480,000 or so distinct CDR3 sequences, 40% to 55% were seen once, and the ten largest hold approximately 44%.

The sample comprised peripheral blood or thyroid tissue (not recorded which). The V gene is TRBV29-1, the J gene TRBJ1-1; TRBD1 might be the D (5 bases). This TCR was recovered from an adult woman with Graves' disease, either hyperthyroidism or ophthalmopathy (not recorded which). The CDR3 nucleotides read TGCAGCGTTGCTTGGGGCGCAGCCACTGAAGCTTTCTTT. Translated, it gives CSVAWGAATEAFF.